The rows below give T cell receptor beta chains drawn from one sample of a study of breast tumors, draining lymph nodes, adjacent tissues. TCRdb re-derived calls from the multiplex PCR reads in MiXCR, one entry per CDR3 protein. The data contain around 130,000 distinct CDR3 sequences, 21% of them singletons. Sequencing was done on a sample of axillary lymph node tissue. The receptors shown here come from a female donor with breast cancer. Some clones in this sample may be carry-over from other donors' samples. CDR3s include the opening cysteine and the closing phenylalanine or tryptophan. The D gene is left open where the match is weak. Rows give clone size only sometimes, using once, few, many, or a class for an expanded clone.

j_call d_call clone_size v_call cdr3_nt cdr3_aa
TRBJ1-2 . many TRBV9 TGTGCCAGCAGTGCACTTGGTGGCTACACCTTC CASSALGGYTF
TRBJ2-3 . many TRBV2 TGTGCCAGCAGGAGGTTGCCGCTCACAGATACGCAGTATTTT CASRRLPLTDTQYF
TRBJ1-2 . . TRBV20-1 TGCAGTGCTAGAGTTGGGACCCTCAACTATGGCTACACCTTC CSARVGTLNYGYTF
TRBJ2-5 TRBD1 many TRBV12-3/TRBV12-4 TGTGCCAGCAGTTTATCAACAGGGGAAGAGACCCAGTACTTC CASSLSTGEETQYF
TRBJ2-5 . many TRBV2 TGTGCCAGCACTGGGTCAGATACCTACCAAGAGACCCAGTACTTC CASTGSDTYQETQYF
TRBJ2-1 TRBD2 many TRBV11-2 TGTGCCAGCAGCTTGAGCGGGAGGGCGGAGGAGCAGTTCTTC CASSLSGRAEEQFF
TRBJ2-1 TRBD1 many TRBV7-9 TGTGCCAGCAGCCAGGGCCTGAACAGGGGTGAGCAGTTCTTC CASSQGLNRGEQFF
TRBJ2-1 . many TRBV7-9 TGTGCCAGCAGCTTCCGGGACTCGCTCAATGAGCAGTTCTTC CASSFRDSLNEQFF
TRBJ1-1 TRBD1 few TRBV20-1 TGCAGTGTACAGGGGGCTCGAGGGAACACTGAAGCTTTCTTT CSVQGARGNTEAFF
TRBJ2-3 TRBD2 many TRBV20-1 TGCAGTGCTAGTGTAGTAGCGGGAGGGCCGGTAGATACGCAGTATTTT CSASVVAGGPVDTQYF
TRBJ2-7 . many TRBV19 TGTGCCAGTAGTGACAATTTGGCCTACGAGCAGTACTTC CASSDNLAYEQYF
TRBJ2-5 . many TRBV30 TGTGCCTGGAGTCGCCAAGAGACCCAGTACTTC CAWSRQETQYF
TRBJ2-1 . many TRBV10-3 TGTGCCATCGCTAGTAATAATGAGCAGTTCTTC CAIASNNEQFF
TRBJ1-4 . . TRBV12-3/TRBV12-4 TGTGCCAGCAGCAGGGTCTCTAATGAAAGACTGTTTTTT CASSRVSNERLFF
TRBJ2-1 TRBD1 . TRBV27 TGTGCCAGCCTGGGACAGGGAAGAGACAATGAGCAGTTCTTC CASLGQGRDNEQFF
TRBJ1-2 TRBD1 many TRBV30 TGTGCCTGGAAATTTGGGGACAGGGGTTCTTCCTATGGCTACACCTTC CAWKFGDRGSSYGYTF
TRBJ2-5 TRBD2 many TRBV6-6 TGTGCCAGCAGTTACTCCGTGGCGGGAGAAACCCAGTACTTC CASSYSVAGETQYF
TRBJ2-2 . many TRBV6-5 TGTGCCAGCAGTATCTGGCGCACCGGGGAGCTGTTTTTT CASSIWRTGELFF
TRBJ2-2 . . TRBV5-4 TGTGCCAGCAGCTGGGACACAACCGGGGAGCCGTTTTTT CASSWDTTGEPFF
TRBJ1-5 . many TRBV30 TGTGCCTGGAGTGTCTTCGGCCGAGGTCAGCCCCAGCATTTT CAWSVFGRGQPQHF
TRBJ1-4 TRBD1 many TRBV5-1 TGCGCCAGCAGCGACGGGACAGGGGGGGAAAAACTGTTTTTT CASSDGTGGEKLFF
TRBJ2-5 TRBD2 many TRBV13 TGTGCCAGCAGCTTAGCGGGAGGAATTCAAGGGGAGACCCAGTACTTC CASSLAGGIQGETQYF